The sequence of this TCR beta chain was determined in a study of T cells in Graves' hyperthyroidism and ophthalmopathy. The table lists this clonotype with many counts. Investigators excluded patients with uncontrolled infection, other autoimmune disease, pregnancy or lactation. V was clipped by 4 bases and J by 9 bases, with 19 bases between them. CDR3 length: 14 amino acids. From germline, CDR1 is SNHLY and CDR2 FYNNEI. What was amplified from RNA transcripts were TCR beta CDR3 regions. A first-round RT-PCR of the TCR CDR3 used the HTBI primer set. TCRdb re-derived calls from the multiplex PCR reads in MiXCR, one entry per CDR3 protein. This sample yields 550,000 to 800,000 distinct CDR3 sequences, of which roughly 17% are seen a single time; under 9.5% belongs to the top ten.

Sequences were obtained from blood. The TCR comes from a young man with Graves' hyperthyroidism. The chain uses TRBV2 and TRBJ2-7; maybe TRBD2 (5 bases). CDR3 sequence reads: CASSATTNQNVQYF. CDR3 in DNA: TGTGCCAGCAGTGCCACGACTAACCAAAACGTGCAGTACTTC.